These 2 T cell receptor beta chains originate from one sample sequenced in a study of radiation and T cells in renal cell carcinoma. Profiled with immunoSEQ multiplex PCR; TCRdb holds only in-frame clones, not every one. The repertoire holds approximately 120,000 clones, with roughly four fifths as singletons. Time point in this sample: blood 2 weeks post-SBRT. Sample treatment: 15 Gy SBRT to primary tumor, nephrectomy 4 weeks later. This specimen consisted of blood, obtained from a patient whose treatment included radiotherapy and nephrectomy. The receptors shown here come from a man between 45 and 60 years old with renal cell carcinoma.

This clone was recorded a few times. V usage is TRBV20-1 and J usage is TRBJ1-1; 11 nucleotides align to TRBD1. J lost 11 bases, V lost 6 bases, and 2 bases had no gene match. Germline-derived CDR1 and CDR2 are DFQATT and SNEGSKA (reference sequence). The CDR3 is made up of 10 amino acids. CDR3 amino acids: CSAGQGVAFF. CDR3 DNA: TGCAGTGCGGGACAGGGGGTGGCTTTCTTT.

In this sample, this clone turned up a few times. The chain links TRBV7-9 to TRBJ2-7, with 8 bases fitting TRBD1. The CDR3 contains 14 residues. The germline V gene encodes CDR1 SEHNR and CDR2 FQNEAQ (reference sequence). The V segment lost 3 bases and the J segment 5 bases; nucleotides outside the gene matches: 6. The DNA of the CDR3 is TGTGCCAGCAGCTTGCCGGGGACAGGCAACGAGCAGTACTTC. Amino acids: CASSLPGTGNEQYF.